This T cell receptor beta chain was observed in a study of blood T cell repertoires in COVID-19. Turning to the study itself: Material from acute and convalescent COVID-19 was sourced from the United States, Italy and Spain.

The repertoire was sequenced with immunoSEQ multiplex PCR; TCRdb's copy has only in-frame clones and lacks some. The top ten hold under 1.5% of the sample, which has approximately 220,000 clones, about 80% seen once. The germline V and J ends were trimmed by 0 bases and 0 bases, with 9 bases remaining between them. This CDR3 contains 15 residues. The germline V gene encodes CDR1 SGHDT and CDR2 YYEEEE. Each participant's cohort was designated according to participant-reported clinical history. The chain links TRBV5-6 to TRBJ1-1; D perhaps matches TRBD1 (6 bases). The sample comprised PBMCs or T cells enriched from blood (not recorded which). The sequence was collected from a woman aged 40 to 49 with acute COVID-19. The CDR3 region is CASSLGGPMNTEAFF. CDR3 in DNA: TGTGCCAGCAGCTTGGGGGGGCCTATGAACACTGAAGCTTTCTTT. Together with reference TRBV5-6 and TRBJ1-1, the CDR3 gives the full variable domain: DAGVTQSPTHLIKTRGQQVTLRCSPKSGHDTVSWYQQALGQGPQFIFQYYEEEERQRGNFPDRFSGHQFPNYSSELNVNALLLGDSALYLCASSLGGPMNTEAFFGQGTRLTVV.